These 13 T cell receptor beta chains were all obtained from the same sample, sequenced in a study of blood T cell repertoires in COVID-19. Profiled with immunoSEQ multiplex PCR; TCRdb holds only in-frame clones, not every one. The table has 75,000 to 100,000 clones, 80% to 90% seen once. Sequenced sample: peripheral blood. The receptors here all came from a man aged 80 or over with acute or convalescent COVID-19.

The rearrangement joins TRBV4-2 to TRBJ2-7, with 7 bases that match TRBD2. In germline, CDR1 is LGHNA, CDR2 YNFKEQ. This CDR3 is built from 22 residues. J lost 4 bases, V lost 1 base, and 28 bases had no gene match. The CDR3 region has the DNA TGTGCCAGCAGCCAAGCCCCCCGGAGGGGTCCTAGCGGTTTGCAAAGGGGTTACGAGCAGTACTTC. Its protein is CASSQAPRRGPSGLQRGYEQYF.

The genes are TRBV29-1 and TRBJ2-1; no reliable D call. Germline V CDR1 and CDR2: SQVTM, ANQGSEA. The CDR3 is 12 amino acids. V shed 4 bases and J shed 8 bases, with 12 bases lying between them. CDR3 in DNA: TGCAGCGTTGGCGTTAGTAGCTATGAGCAGTTCTTC. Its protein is CSVGVSSYEQFF.

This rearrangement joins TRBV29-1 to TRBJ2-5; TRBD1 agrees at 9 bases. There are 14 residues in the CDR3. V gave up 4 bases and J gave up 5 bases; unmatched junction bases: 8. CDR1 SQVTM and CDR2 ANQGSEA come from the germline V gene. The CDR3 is CSVVGTGTVETQYF. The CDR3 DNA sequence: TGCAGCGTTGTTGGGACAGGGACTGTCGAGACCCAGTACTTC. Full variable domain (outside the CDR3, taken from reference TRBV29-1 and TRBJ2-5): SAVISQKPSRDICQRGTSLTIQCQVDSQVTMMFWYRQQPGQSLTLIATANQGSEATYESGFVIDKFPISRPNLTFSTLTVSNMSPEDSSIYLCSVVGTGTVETQYFGPGTRLLVL.

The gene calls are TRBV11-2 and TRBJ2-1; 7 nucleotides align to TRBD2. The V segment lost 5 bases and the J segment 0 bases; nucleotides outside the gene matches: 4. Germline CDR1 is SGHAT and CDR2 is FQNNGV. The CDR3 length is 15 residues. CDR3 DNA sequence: TGTGCCAGCAGCCGGACTAGGAGCTCCTACAATGAGCAGTTCTTC. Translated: CASSRTRSSYNEQFF.

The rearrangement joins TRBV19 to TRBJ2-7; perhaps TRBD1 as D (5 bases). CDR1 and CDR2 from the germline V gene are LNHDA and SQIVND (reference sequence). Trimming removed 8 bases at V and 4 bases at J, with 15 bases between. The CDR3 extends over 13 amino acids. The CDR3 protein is CASSLAGLYEQYF. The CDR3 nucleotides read TGTGCCAGTTCCCTGGCAGGGCTATACGAGCAGTACTTC.

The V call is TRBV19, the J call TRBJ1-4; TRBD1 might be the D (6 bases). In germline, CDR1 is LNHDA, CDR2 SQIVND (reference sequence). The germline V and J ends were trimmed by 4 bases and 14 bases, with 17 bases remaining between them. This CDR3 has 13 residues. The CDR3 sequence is CASSTNTGPSLFF. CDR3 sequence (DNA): TGTGCCAGTAGTACCAACACAGGGCCCTCGCTGTTTTTT. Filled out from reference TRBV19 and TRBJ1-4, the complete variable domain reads DGGITQSPKYLFRKEGQNVTLSCEQNLNHDAMYWYRQDPGQGLRLIYYSQIVNDFQKGDIAEGYSVSREKKESFPLTVTSAQKNPTAFYLCASSTNTGPSLFFGSGTQLSVL.

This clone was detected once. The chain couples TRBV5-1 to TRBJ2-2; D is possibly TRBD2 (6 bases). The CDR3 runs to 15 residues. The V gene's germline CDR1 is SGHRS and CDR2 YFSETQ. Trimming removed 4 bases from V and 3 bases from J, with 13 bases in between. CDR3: CASSRRDGYTGELFF. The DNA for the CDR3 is TGCGCCAGCAGCAGGAGGGACGGCTACACCGGGGAGCTGTTTTTT. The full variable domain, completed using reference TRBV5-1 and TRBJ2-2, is KAGVTQTPRYLIKTRGQQVTLSCSPISGHRSVSWYQQTPGQGLQFLFEYFSETQRNKGNFPGRFSGRQFSNSRSEMNVSTLELGDSALYLCASSRRDGYTGELFFGEGSRLTVL.

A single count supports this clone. CDR3 DNA sequence: TGTGCCAGCAGTCCGGGGTGGGGGGTCAATCAGCCCCAGCATTTT. This gives the protein CASSPGWGVNQPQHF. This chain links TRBV28 with TRBJ1-5, with TRBD1 as a possible D gene (5 bases). V was clipped by 5 bases and J by 3 bases, with 14 bases between them. CDR1 and CDR2 (germline): MDHEN, SYDVKM. The CDR3 has 15 residues.

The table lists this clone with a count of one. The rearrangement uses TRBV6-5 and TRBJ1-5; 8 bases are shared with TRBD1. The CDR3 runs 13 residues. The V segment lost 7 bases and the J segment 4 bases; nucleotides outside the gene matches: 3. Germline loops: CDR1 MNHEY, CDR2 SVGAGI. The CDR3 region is CASTRGQNQPQHF. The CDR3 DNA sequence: TGTGCCAGCACCAGGGGGCAAAATCAGCCCCAGCATTTT.

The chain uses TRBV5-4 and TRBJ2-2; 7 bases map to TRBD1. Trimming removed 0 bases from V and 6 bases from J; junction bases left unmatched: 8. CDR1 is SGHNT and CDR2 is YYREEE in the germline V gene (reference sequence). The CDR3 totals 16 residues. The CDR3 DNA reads TGTGCCAGCAGCTTGGGGCTGGGGCAGGGGGCCGGGGAGCTGTTTTTT. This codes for CASSLGLGQGAGELFF.

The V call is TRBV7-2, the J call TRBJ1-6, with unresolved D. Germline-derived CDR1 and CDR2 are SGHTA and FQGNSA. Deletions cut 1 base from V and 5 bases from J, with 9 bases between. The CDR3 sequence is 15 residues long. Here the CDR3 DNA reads TGTGCCAGCAGCTTAGATTTCGGAGATAATTCACCCCTCCACTTT. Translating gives CASSLDFGDNSPLHF.

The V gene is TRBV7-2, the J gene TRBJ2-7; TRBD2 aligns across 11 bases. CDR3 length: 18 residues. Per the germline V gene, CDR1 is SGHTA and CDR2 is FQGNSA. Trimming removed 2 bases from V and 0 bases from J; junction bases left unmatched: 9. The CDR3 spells CASSLRPSGRRFSYEQYF. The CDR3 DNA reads TGTGCCAGCAGCTTACGTCCTAGCGGGAGGCGATTCTCCTACGAGCAGTACTTC.

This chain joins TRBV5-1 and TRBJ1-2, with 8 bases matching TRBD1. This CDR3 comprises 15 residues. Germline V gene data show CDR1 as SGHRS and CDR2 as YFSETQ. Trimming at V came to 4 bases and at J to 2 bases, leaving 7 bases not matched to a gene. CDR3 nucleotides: TGCGCCAGCAGCCTATTCAGGACAGGGAACTATGGCTACACCTTC. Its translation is CASSLFRTGNYGYTF.